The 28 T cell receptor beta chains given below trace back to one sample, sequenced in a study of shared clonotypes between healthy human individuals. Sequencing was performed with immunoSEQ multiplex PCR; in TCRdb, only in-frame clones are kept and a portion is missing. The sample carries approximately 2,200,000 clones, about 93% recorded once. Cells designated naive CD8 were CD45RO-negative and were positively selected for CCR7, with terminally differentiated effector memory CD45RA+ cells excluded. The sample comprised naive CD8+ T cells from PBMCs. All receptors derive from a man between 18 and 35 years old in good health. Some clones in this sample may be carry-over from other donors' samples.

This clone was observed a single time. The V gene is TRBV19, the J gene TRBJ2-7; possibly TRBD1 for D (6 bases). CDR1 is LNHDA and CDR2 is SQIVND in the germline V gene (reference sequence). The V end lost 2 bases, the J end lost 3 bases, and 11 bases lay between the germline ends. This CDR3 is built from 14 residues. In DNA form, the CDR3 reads TGTGCCAGTAGTATATGGGGGCCTGACTACGAGCAGTACTTC. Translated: CASSIWGPDYEQYF. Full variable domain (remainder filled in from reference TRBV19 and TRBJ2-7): DGGITQSPKYLFRKEGQNVTLSCEQNLNHDAMYWYRQDPGQGLRLIYYSQIVNDFQKGDIAEGYSVSREKKESFPLTVTSAQKNPTAFYLCASSIWGPDYEQYFGPGTRLTVT.

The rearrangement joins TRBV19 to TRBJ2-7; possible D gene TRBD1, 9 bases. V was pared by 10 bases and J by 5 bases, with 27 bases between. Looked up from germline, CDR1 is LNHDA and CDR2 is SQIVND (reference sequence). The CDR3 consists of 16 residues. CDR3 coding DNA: TGTGCCACCGGGACAGGGAGCGGGAGCGCCCCCGACGAGCAGTACTTC. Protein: CATGTGSGSAPDEQYF.

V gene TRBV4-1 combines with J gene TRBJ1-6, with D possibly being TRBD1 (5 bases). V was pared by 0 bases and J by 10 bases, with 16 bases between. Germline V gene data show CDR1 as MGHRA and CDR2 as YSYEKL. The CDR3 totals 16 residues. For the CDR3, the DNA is TGCGCCAGCAGCCAAGATCAGGTGTCAGGGTACTCACCCCTCCACTTT. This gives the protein CASSQDQVSGYSPLHF.

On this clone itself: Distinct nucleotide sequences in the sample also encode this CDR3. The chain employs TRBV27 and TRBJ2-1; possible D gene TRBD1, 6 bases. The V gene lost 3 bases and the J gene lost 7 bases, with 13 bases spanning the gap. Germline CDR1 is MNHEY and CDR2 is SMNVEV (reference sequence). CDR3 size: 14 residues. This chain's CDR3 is CASSFQGTGNEQFF. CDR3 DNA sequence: TGTGCCAGCAGTTTCCAGGGGACGGGTAATGAGCAGTTCTTC.

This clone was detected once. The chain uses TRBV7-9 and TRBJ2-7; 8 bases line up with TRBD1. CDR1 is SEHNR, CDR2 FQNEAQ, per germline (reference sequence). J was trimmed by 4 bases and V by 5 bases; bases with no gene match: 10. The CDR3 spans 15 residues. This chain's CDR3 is CASSTSRQGWYEQYF. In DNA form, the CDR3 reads TGTGCCAGCAGCACCAGCCGACAGGGGTGGTACGAGCAGTACTTC.

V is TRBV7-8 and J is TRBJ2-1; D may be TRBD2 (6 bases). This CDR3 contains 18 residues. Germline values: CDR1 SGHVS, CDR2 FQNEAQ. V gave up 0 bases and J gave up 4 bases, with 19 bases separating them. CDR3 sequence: CASSLALVSGSHYNEQFF. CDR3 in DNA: TGTGCCAGCAGCTTAGCGCTCGTGTCCGGGAGCCATTACAATGAGCAGTTCTTC. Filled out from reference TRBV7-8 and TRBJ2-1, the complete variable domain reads GAGVSQSPRYKVAKRGQDVALRCDPISGHVSLFWYQQALGQGPEFLTYFQNEAQLDKSGLPSDRFFAERPEGSVSTLKIQRTQQEDSAVYLCASSLALVSGSHYNEQFFGPGTRLTVL.

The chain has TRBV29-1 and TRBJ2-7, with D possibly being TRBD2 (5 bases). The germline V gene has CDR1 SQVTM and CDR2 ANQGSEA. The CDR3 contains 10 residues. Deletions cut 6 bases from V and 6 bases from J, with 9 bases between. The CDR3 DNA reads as TGCAGCGTGCACAGCGGCGAGCAGTACTTC. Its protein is CSVHSGEQYF.

In DNA, the CDR3 is TGTGCCAGCAGTCCCCGACACAATCAGCCCCAGCATTTT. Protein product: CASSPRHNQPQHF. V and J are TRBV27 and TRBJ1-5; no definite D call. CDR1 and CDR2 from the germline V gene are MNHEY and SMNVEV (reference sequence). Trimming shortened V by 5 bases and J by 3 bases, and 8 bases separated the two germline ends. The CDR3 extends over 13 amino acids.

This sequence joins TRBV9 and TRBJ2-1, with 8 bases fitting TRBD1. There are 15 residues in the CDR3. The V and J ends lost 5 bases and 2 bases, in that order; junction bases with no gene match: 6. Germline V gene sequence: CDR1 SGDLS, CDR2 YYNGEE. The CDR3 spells CASSPDRDPYNEQFF. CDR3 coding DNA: TGTGCCAGCAGTCCGGACAGGGACCCCTACAATGAGCAGTTCTTC.

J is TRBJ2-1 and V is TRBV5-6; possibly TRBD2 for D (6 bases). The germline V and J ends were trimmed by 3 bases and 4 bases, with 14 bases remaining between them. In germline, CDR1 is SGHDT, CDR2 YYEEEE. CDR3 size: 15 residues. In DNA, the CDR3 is TGTGCCAGCAGCTCTGAAGGGAGGCCATACAATGAGCAGTTCTTC. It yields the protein CASSSEGRPYNEQFF.

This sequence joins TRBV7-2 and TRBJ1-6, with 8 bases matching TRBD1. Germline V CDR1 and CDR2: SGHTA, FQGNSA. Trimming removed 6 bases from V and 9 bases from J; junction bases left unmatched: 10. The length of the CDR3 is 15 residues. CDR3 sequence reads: CASRSGRDRSSPLHF. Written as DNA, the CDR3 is TGTGCCAGCAGGTCCGGCCGGGACAGGTCTTCACCCCTCCACTTT.

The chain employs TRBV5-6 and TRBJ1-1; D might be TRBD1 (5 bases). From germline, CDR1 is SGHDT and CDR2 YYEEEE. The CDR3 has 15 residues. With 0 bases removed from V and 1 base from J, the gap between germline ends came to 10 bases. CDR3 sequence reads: CASSLVPTGNTEAFF. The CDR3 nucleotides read TGTGCCAGCAGCTTGGTGCCCACAGGGAACACTGAAGCTTTCTTT.

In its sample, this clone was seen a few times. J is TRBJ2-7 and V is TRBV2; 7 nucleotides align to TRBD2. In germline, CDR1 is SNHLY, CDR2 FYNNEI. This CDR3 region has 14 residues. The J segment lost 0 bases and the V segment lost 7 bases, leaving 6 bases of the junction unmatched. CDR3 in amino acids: CASTPAGSSYEQYF. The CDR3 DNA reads TGTGCCAGCACTCCAGCGGGGAGCTCCTACGAGCAGTACTTC.

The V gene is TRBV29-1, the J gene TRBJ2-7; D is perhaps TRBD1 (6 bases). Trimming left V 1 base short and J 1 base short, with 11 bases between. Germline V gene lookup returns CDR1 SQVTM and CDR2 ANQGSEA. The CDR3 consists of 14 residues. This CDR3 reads CSVEARGQSYEQYF. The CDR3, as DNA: TGCAGCGTTGAAGCGAGGGGACAATCCTACGAGCAGTACTTC.

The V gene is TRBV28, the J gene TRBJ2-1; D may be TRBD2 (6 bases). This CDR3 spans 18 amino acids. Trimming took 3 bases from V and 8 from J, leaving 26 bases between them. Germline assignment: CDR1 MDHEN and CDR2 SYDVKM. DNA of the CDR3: TGTGCCAGCAGTTTCCCCCCCGGGGTAGCGGTCAGTAAGGATGAGCAGTTCTTC. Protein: CASSFPPGVAVSKDEQFF.

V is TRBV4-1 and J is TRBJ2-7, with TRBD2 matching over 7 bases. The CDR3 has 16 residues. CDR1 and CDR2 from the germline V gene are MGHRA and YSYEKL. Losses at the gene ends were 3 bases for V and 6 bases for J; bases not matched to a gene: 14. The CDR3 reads CASSHAFGAGAREQYF. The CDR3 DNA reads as TGCGCCAGCAGCCATGCCTTCGGGGCGGGAGCCCGCGAGCAGTACTTC.

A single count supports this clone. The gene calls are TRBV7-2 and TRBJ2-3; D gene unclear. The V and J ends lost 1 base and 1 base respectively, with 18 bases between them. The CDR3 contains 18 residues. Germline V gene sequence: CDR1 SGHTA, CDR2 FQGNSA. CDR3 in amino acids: CASSLGVAPWPGTDTQYF. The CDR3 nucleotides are TGTGCCAGCAGCTTAGGAGTAGCCCCCTGGCCAGGCACAGATACGCAGTATTTT.

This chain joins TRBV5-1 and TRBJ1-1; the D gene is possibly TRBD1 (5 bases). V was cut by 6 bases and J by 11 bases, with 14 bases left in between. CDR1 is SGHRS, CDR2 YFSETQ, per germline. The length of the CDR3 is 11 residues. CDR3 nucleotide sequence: TGCGCCAGCAACCTTGAGGGGTGGGCTTTCTTT. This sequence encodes CASNLEGWAFF.

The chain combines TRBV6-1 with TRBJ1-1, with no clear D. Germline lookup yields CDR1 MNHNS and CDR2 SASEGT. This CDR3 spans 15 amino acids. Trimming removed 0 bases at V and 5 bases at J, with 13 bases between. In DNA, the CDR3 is TGTGCCAGCAGTGAAGCGAGAGGGATAACAACTGAAGCTTTCTTT. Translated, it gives CASSEARGITTEAFF.

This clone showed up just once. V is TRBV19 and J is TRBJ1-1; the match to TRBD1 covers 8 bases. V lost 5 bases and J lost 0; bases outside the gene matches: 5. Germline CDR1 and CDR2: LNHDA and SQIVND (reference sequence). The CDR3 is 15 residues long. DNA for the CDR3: TGTGCCAGTAGTTCCGGGACAGGCCTGAACACTGAAGCTTTCTTT. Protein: CASSSGTGLNTEAFF.

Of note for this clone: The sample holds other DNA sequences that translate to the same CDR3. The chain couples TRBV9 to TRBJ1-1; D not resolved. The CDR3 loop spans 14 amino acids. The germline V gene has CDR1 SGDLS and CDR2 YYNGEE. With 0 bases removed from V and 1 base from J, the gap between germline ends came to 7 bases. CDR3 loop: CASSVEGRNTEAFF. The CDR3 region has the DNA TGTGCCAGCAGCGTAGAAGGGCGGAACACTGAAGCTTTCTTT.

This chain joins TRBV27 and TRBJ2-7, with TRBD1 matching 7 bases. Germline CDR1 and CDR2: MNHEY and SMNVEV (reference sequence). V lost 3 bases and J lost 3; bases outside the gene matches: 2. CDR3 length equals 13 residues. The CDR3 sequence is CASSFYRGYEQYF. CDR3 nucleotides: TGTGCCAGCAGTTTCTACAGGGGCTACGAGCAGTACTTC.

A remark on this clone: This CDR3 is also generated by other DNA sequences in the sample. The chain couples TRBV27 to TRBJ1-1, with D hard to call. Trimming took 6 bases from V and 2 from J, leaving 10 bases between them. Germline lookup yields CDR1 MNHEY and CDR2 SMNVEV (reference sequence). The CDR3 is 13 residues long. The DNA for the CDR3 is TGTGCCAGCAGGGTTGGTGGAAACACTGAAGCTTTCTTT. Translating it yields CASRVGGNTEAFF.

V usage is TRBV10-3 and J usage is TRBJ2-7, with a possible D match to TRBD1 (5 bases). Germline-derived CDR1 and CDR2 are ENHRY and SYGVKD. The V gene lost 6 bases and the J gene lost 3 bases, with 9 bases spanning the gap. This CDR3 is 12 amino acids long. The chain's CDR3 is CAIRSQGYEQYF. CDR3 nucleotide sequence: TGTGCCATCAGAAGCCAGGGCTACGAGCAGTACTTC.

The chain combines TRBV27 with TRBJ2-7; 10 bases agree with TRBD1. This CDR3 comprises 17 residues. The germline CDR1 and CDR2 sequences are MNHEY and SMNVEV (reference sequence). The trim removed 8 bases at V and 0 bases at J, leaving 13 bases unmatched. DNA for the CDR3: TGTGCCAGCTCCGGATTCGACCGGGACAGGGGCTCCTACGAGCAGTACTTC. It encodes CASSGFDRDRGSYEQYF.

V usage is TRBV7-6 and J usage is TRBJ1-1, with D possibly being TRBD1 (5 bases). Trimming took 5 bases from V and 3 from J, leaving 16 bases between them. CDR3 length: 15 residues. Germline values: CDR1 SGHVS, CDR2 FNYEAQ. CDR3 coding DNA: TGTGCCAGCAGCCCTGGACATCAAATTGACACTGAAGCTTTCTTT. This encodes CASSPGHQIDTEAFF.

CDR3 protein: CASNPGLYEQYF. In DNA form, the CDR3 reads TGTGCCAGCAACCCAGGCCTCTACGAGCAGTACTTC. The chain couples TRBV2 to TRBJ2-7; D is unresolved. Trimming cost V 7 bases and J 3 bases, with 10 bases left between them. Germline V gene lookup returns CDR1 SNHLY and CDR2 FYNNEI. The CDR3 loop spans 12 amino acids. The entire variable domain, with the rest obtained from reference TRBV2 and TRBJ2-7, is as follows: EPEVTQTPSHQVTQMGQEVILRCVPISNHLYFYWYRQILGQKVEFLVSFYNNEISEKSEIFDDQFSVERPDGSNFTLKIRSTKLEDSAMYFCASNPGLYEQYFGPGTRLTVT.

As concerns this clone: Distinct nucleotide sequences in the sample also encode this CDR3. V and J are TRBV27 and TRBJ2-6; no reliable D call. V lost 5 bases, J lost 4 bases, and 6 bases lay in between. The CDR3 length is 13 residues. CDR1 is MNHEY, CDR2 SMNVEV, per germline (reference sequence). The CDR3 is CASSPLGANVLTF. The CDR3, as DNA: TGTGCCAGCAGTCCCCTGGGGGCCAACGTCCTGACTTTC.